The sequence of this T cell receptor (beta chain) was determined in a study of T cells in Graves' hyperthyroidism and ophthalmopathy. This CDR3 is built from 12 residues. CDR1 and CDR2 (germline): DFQATT, SNEGSKA (reference sequence). RNA transcripts were the template for amplifying TCR beta CDR3 regions. An initial round of RT-PCR targeting the TCR CDR3 relied on the HTBI primer set. TCRdb recomputed calls from the multiplex PCR reads with MiXCR, one row per CDR3 protein. The sample contains roughly 500,000 distinct CDR3 sequences, approximately 49% of which appear only once. Study-wide results and caveats: Ophthalmopathy could be told apart from stable hyperthyroidism with a 13 V-J model. Model predictions of ophthalmopathy came a median 6.5 months before onset.

In regard to this clonotype: The target antigen is unknown.

Sequenced sample: peripheral blood or thyroid tissue (not recorded which). V usage is TRBV20-1 and J usage is TRBJ1-2, with TRBD1 matching over 8 bases. This TCR was recovered from an adult woman with Graves' disease, either hyperthyroidism or ophthalmopathy (not recorded which). This chain's CDR3 is CRGQTGDDGYTF. The DNA of the CDR3 is TGCAGGGGACAGACAGGGGACGATGGCTACACCTTC.